This T cell receptor (beta chain) was obtained from a study of post-analysis software for immune sequencing data. Study-wide results and limits: Patients had higher frequencies than controls of about five TRBV segments, including TRBV5-6, TRBV5-1 and TRBV20-1. Under the F measure, samples that were prepared in one batch clustered strongly together.

Comment on this clonotype: Its specificity is not known.

V was trimmed by 1 base and J by 4 bases, leaving 4 bases between them. This CDR3 has 11 residues. Germline loops: CDR1 SQVTM, CDR2 ANQGSEA. Every TCR beta cDNA library bore unique molecular identifiers. Roughly 500,000 cDNA molecules were obtained per 1 to 10 million input T cells. Each CDR3 protein is one row after TCRdb ran MiXCR on the PCR reads. The sample contains approximately 350,000 distinct CDR3 sequences, roughly 35% of which appear only once. This sequence originates from a girl aged 10 to 17 with multiple sclerosis. This chain uses TRBV29-1 with TRBJ1-2; D unresolved. The material sequenced was blood. The CDR3 region is CSVEGAYGYTF. The CDR3 bases are TGCAGCGTTGAAGGGGCCTATGGCTACACCTTC. Supplemented by reference TRBV29-1 and TRBJ1-2, the full variable domain reads SAVISQKPSRDICQRGTSLTIQCQVDSQVTMMFWYRQQPGQSLTLIATANQGSEATYESGFVIDKFPISRPNLTFSTLTVSNMSPEDSSIYLCSVEGAYGYTFGSGTRLTVV.